A single TCR beta chain is shown here with its context. Its antigen is unknown. With 60 Vbeta and 13 Jbeta primers, the PCR was carried out. TCRdb keeps only in-frame clones here, not all; method: immunoSEQ multiplex PCR. The sample yields fewer than 200,000 clones, around 73% seen once. This specimen belongs to a study of cytomegalovirus exposure and HLA in healthy donors. General study results and limits: Across HLA loci, a later analysis found differing TCR association rates, with DRB1 most and HLA-C fewest. Presence/absence analysis assumed near-uniform sequencing depth across donors.

V was clipped by 5 bases and J by 0 bases, with 16 bases between them. Germline V CDR1 and CDR2: LNHDA, SQIVND (reference sequence). The CDR3 sequence is 17 residues long. Sequenced sample: PBMCs. This sequence originates from a woman in her late teens or twenties in good health and CMV-seropositive. The V gene is TRBV19, the J gene TRBJ1-4, with D perhaps matching TRBD1 (6 bases). The CDR3 DNA reads TGTGCCAGTAGTCCGTGGACAGCTACAGCAACTAATGAAAAACTGTTTTTT. As protein: CASSPWTATATNEKLFF.